Following are 6 T cell receptor beta chains from one sample sequenced in a study of blood T cell repertoires in COVID-19. Using immunoSEQ multiplex PCR, the repertoire was profiled, and TCRdb retains in-frame clones only, with some absent. The sample records nearly 25,000 clones, about 92% being singletons. The sample consisted of peripheral blood. These receptors were obtained from a man aged 70 or older with active COVID-19.

The rearrangement links TRBV3-1 (or the pseudogene TRBV3-2) to TRBJ2-3; maybe TRBD1 (6 bases). CDR3 size: 14 residues. CDR1 LGHDT and CDR2 YNNKEL come from the germline V gene (reference sequence). V lost 4 bases, J lost 4 bases, and 12 bases lay in between. The CDR3 DNA is TGTGCCAGCAGCCCCTGGACAGATGCAGATACGCAGTATTTT. This codes for CASSPWTDADTQYF.

The chain uses TRBV2 and TRBJ2-2, with D tentatively TRBD1 (5 bases). V was trimmed by 7 bases and J by 5 bases, leaving 17 bases between them. The CDR3 loop spans 15 amino acids. Germline V gene sequence: CDR1 SNHLY, CDR2 FYNNEI. In DNA, the CDR3 is TGTGCCAGCAAGACCCCGCAGGGTGGAACCGGGGAGCTGTTTTTT. Protein product: CASKTPQGGTGELFF. Full variable domain (rest looked up from reference TRBV2 and TRBJ2-2): EPEVTQTPSHQVTQMGQEVILRCVPISNHLYFYWYRQILGQKVEFLVSFYNNEISEKSEIFDDQFSVERPDGSNFTLKIRSTKLEDSAMYFCASKTPQGGTGELFFGEGSRLTVL.

The V call is TRBV27, the J call TRBJ1-1; D is unclear. The CDR3 is 13 residues long. V was cut by 4 bases and J by 8 bases, with 14 bases left in between. Germline V CDR1 and CDR2: MNHEY, SMNVEV (reference sequence). In nucleotides, the CDR3 is TGTGCCAGCAGTTCCCCCTTCCGGGGAGAAGCTTTCTTT. Translated, it gives CASSSPFRGEAFF.

V usage is TRBV19 and J usage is TRBJ2-3; D unclear. The CDR3 runs to 14 residues. CDR1 LNHDA and CDR2 SQIVND come from the germline V gene (reference sequence). Trimming shortened V by 3 bases and J by 2 bases, and 9 bases separated the two germline ends. The CDR3 loop is CASSISQFTDTQYF. The CDR3 nucleotides read TGTGCCAGTAGTATTAGCCAGTTCACAGATACGCAGTATTTT.

The sample holds one count of this clone. The CDR3 DNA follows: TGTGCCAGCTCACCACAAACCCTGGGCCAGTCCTACGAGCAGTACTTC. This sequence encodes CASSPQTLGQSYEQYF. This chain joins TRBV18 and TRBJ2-7; no firm D call. The CDR3 is 16 amino acids. Trimming took off 1 base at V and 1 base at J, with 14 bases between the two ends. The V gene's germline CDR1 is KGHSH and CDR2 LQKENI.

The chain carries TRBV2 and TRBJ2-7; the match to TRBD2 covers 8 bases. Germline CDR1 SNHLY, CDR2 FYNNEI. This CDR3 has 16 amino acids. The ends lost 11 bases at V and 3 bases at J; junction bases unmatched: 18. This CDR3 reads CAWAGGTGTSLYEQYF. The DNA of the CDR3 is TGTGCCTGGGCGGGCGGGACCGGGACTAGTCTCTACGAGCAGTACTTC.